A single sample is the source of the 5 T cell receptor beta chains below, sequenced in a study of T cell repertoires in cytomegalovirus infection. From the reads, TCRdb called clonotypes with MiXCR, one entry per CDR3 protein. This table holds a few hundred thousand distinct CDR3 sequences, roughly a third found once. Antigens for these TCRs are unknown. The input for sequencing was cultured PBMCs, taken from culture after CMV antigen stimulation. These receptor sequences come from a human donor in good health (CMV status not recorded). Some clones in this sample may be carry-over from other donors' samples.

The gene calls are TRBV6-2 or TRBV6-3 and TRBJ2-7, with D perhaps TRBD2 (6 bases). Trimming removed 9 bases from V and 4 bases from J, with 19 bases in between. This CDR3 has 14 amino acids. The germline CDR1 and CDR2 sequences are MNHEY and SVGEGT. CDR3 DNA: TGTGCCAGTCGACCTGGAGGCGCGGGATACGAGCAGTACGTC. Its translation is CASRPGGAGYEQYV.

This clonotype was seen a few times. V usage is TRBV27 and J usage is TRBJ1-4; D is unclear. Trimming removed 6 bases from V and 1 base from J, with 15 bases in between. CDR3 length: 16 amino acids. Germline assignment: CDR1 MNHEY and CDR2 SMNVEV (reference sequence). The CDR3: CASRARGGVTNEKLFF. The CDR3, as DNA: TGTGCCAGCAGAGCCCGGGGAGGAGTAACTAATGAAAAACTGTTTTTT.

This clonotype has at least ten counts. The CDR3 DNA follows: TGTGCCAGCAGCTTCGACCGGTTGGGGAATGAGCAGTTCTTC. It codes for CASSFDRLGNEQFF. The chain links TRBV7-2 to TRBJ2-1; D uncertain. The germline V gene encodes CDR1 SGHTA and CDR2 FQGNSA. The CDR3 is made up of 14 amino acids. Trimming pared 3 bases from V and 7 bases from J, leaving 13 bases between.

CDR3 protein: CASTSRGVWGTGELFF. The CDR3 DNA reads as TGTGCCAGCACCTCCCGGGGAGTTTGGGGCACCGGGGAGCTGTTTTTT. The chain is built from TRBV6-8 and TRBJ2-2, with a tentative D call TRBD2 (5 bases). The length of the CDR3 is 16 residues. Trimming left V 7 bases short and J 4 bases short, with 19 bases between. Per the germline V gene, CDR1 is MNHGY and CDR2 is SAAAGT.

The V and J genes are TRBV7-2 and TRBJ2-1; 15 nucleotides match TRBD2. The CDR3 has 17 residues. Germline lookup yields CDR1 SGHTA and CDR2 FQGNSA. The J segment lost 6 bases and the V segment lost 5 bases, leaving 8 bases of the junction unmatched. CDR3 residues: CASSRKGLAGGTNEQFF. CDR3 nucleotide sequence: TGTGCCAGCAGCCGAAAGGGACTAGCGGGAGGAACCAATGAGCAGTTCTTC.